Shown below are 18 T cell receptor beta chains from a single sample sequenced in a study of T cells in Graves' hyperthyroidism and ophthalmopathy. Amplified TCR beta CDR3 regions derived from RNA transcripts. A first-round RT-PCR of the TCR CDR3 used the HTBI primer set. TCRdb reanalysed the multiplex PCR reads using MiXCR and keeps one entry per CDR3 protein. The sample gives 650,000 to 750,000 distinct CDR3 sequences, around 15% of which show up once; approximately 10% is in the top ten. Sample: blood. These TCRs come from a woman under 30 with Graves' hyperthyroidism.

This clonotype was detected only a few times. The chain employs TRBV18 and TRBJ2-2; tentative D call: TRBD2 (5 bases). Trimming left V 2 bases short and J 9 bases short, with 13 bases between. This CDR3 contains 14 residues. Germline assignment: CDR1 KGHSH and CDR2 LQKENI. CDR3 DNA sequence: TGTGCCAGCTCACCAACGGGAACCGAATGGGAGCTGTTTTTT. As protein: CASSPTGTEWELFF. The whole variable domain, remainder taken from reference TRBV18 and TRBJ2-2, is NAGVMQNPRHLVRRRGQEARLRCSPMKGHSHVYWYRQLPEEGLKFMVYLQKENIIDESGMPKERFSAEFPKEGPSILRIQQVVRGDSAAYFCASSPTGTEWELFFGEGSRLTVL.

The CDR3 region is CASSGLGDGSGYTF. As DNA, the CDR3 is TGTGCCAGCAGTGGTCTAGGGGACGGGAGTGGCTACACCTTC. The V and J genes are TRBV2 and TRBJ1-2, with D maybe TRBD1 (5 bases). Germline V gene sequence: CDR1 SNHLY, CDR2 FYNNEI. This CDR3 is 14 amino acids long. With 4 bases removed from V and 7 bases from J, the gap between germline ends came to 16 bases.

Notes on this clonotype: The junction departs from the called germline gene at one end, perhaps through a read error. This sequence joins TRBV7-9 and TRBJ2-3; D is perhaps TRBD1 (8 bases). Germline-derived CDR1 and CDR2 are SEHNR and FQNEAQ (reference sequence). CDR3 size: 18 residues. In DNA, the CDR3 is TGTACCAGCAGCCCCGCCGGGGGGCAGGGGGCAACCACAGATACGCAGTATTTT. It translates to CTSSPAGGQGATTDTQYF. Full variable domain (rest looked up from reference TRBV7-9 and TRBJ2-3): DTGVSQNPRHKITKRGQNVTFRCDPISEHNRLYWYRQTLGQGPEFLTYFQNEAQLEKSRLLSDRFSAERPKGSFSTLEIQRTEQGDSAMYLCTSSPAGGQGATTDTQYFGPGTRLTVL.

This clonotype has just a few counts. The chain employs TRBV28 and TRBJ1-2, with D unclear. The CDR3 is 15 residues long. Trimming stripped 1 base from V and 4 bases from J, with 13 bases between. Germline V lookup: CDR1 MDHEN, CDR2 SYDVKM. The CDR3 bases are TGTGCCAGCAGTTTATTTCGGTCTTTCTCCTATGGCTACACCTTC. Translating gives CASSLFRSFSYGYTF.

At least ten counts were recorded for this clonotype. The chain recombines TRBV7-9 with TRBJ2-5; D is perhaps TRBD2 (5 bases). The V end lost 4 bases, the J end lost 7 bases, and 13 bases lay between the germline ends. Germline V gene lookup returns CDR1 SEHNR and CDR2 FQNEAQ (reference sequence). The CDR3 is 13 amino acids. CDR3 DNA sequence: TGTGCCAGCAGCTCGAACGGGATTCTGACCCAGTACTTC. Encoded protein: CASSSNGILTQYF. Together with reference TRBV7-9 and TRBJ2-5, the CDR3 gives the full variable domain: DTGVSQNPRHKITKRGQNVTFRCDPISEHNRLYWYRQTLGQGPEFLTYFQNEAQLEKSRLLSDRFSAERPKGSFSTLEIQRTEQGDSAMYLCASSSNGILTQYFGPGTRLLVL.

This clonotype was counted many times. V and J are TRBV5-1 and TRBJ2-2, with D possibly matching TRBD2 (5 bases). The germline CDR1 and CDR2 sequences are SGHRS and YFSETQ. The CDR3 sequence is 15 residues long. V was cut by 0 bases and J by 4 bases, with 10 bases left in between. The CDR3 nucleotides read TGCGCCAGCAGCTTGGGAGGGTCCAGCACCGGGGAGCTGTTTTTT. Encoded protein: CASSLGGSSTGELFF.

At least ten counts were recorded for this clonotype. This rearrangement joins TRBV19 to TRBJ1-2; the D gene is possibly TRBD1 (5 bases). The V and J ends lost 1 base and 2 bases respectively, with 11 bases between them. Per germline, CDR1 LNHDA and CDR2 SQIVND (reference sequence). CDR3 length equals 15 residues. DNA of the CDR3: TGTGCCAGTAGTATAGTCGGAGGGGAAAACTATGGCTACACCTTC. Translation gives CASSIVGGENYGYTF.

This clonotype was recorded many times. This chain connects TRBV27 to TRBJ2-7; the match to TRBD2 covers 7 bases. Germline trimming cut 5 bases from V and 3 bases from J; bases unmatched to any gene: 13. Germline V gene data show CDR1 as MNHEY and CDR2 as SMNVEV (reference sequence). This CDR3 contains 16 residues. In nucleotides, the CDR3 is TGTGCCAGCAGTCCGAACCACAGGACGGGAGGCTACGAGCAGTACTTC. This sequence encodes CASSPNHRTGGYEQYF.

This chain connects TRBV24-1 to TRBJ2-5; no firm D call. Germline CDR1 reads KGHDR; CDR2 reads SFDVKD. V was clipped by 9 bases and J by 5 bases, with 9 bases between them. The CDR3 runs to 11 residues. CDR3 in DNA: TGTGCCACCGACCCCAAGGAGACCCAGTACTTC. It is translated as CATDPKETQYF.

This clonotype was counted at least ten times. The J gene is TRBJ2-3, the V gene TRBV4-3, with 7 bases matching TRBD1. Germline V gives CDR1 LGHNA, CDR2 YSLEER. The CDR3 contains 15 residues. J was trimmed by 3 bases and V by 3 bases; bases with no gene match: 6. The CDR3 DNA reads TGCGCCAGCAGCCACTTTACAGGGGAGACAGATACGCAGTATTTT. This sequence encodes CASSHFTGETDTQYF.

This clonotype was observed a handful of times. The rearrangement links TRBV7-9 to TRBJ2-5, with D possibly TRBD2 on 6 matching bases. The V end lost 6 bases, the J end lost 3 bases, and 11 bases lay between the germline ends. Germline CDR1 SEHNR, CDR2 FQNEAQ (reference sequence). The length of the CDR3 is 13 residues. CDR3 sequence (DNA): TGTGCCAGCAGTTCCGGGGGAAAAGAGACCCAGTACTTC. It is translated as CASSSGGKETQYF.

This clonotype was observed many times. The chain links TRBV2 to TRBJ1-6; TRBD1 matches at 8 bases. CDR3 length: 14 residues. Losses at the gene ends were 7 bases for V and 8 bases for J; bases not matched to a gene: 7. Germline CDR1 is SNHLY and CDR2 is FYNNEI. CDR3 coding DNA: TGTGCCAGCACCGAGCAGGGGGCGTATTCACCCCTCCACTTT. Translation gives CASTEQGAYSPLHF.

The chain couples TRBV5-1 to TRBJ2-4, with D perhaps matching TRBD1 or TRBD2 (5 bases each). This CDR3 comprises 16 residues. In germline, CDR1 is SGHRS, CDR2 YFSETQ. Trimming stripped 0 bases from V and 0 bases from J, with 10 bases between. The CDR3 DNA reads TGCGCCAGCAGCTTGGTGGGGGACCTAGCCAAAAACATTCAGTACTTC. This sequence encodes CASSLVGDLAKNIQYF.

Only a few counts were recorded for this clonotype. The V and J genes are TRBV6-2 or TRBV6-3 and TRBJ1-5; D perhaps matches TRBD1 (5 bases). Germline V lookup: CDR1 MNHEY, CDR2 SVGEGT. The CDR3 is 15 amino acids. Between the trimmed V and J ends, which lost 0 bases and 5 bases, there was a span of 11 bases. The CDR3 loop is CASSYSPGFDQPQHF. The CDR3 DNA sequence: TGTGCCAGCAGTTACTCTCCAGGGTTCGATCAGCCCCAGCATTTT.

This clonotype has a count of ten or more. This chain links TRBV7-2 with TRBJ1-5; D is undetermined. The ends were cut back, 4 bases at V and 3 bases at J, with 7 bases in the middle. The germline gives CDR1 SGHTA, CDR2 FQGNSA. The CDR3 consists of 13 residues. The CDR3 DNA sequence: TGTGCCAGCAGCTCCAGGCTCAATCAGCCCCAGCATTTT. Translating it yields CASSSRLNQPQHF.

This clonotype came up a few times. The genes are TRBV7-9 and TRBJ2-3; D remains ambiguous. CDR3 length: 13 residues. Trimming pared 2 bases from V and 4 bases from J, leaving 7 bases between. The germline V gene encodes CDR1 SEHNR and CDR2 FQNEAQ (reference sequence). DNA for the CDR3: TGTGCCAGCAGCTTACCACTCCCAGATACGCAGTATTTT. This gives the protein CASSLPLPDTQYF. Full variable domain (rest looked up from reference TRBV7-9 and TRBJ2-3): DTGVSQNPRHKITKRGQNVTFRCDPISEHNRLYWYRQTLGQGPEFLTYFQNEAQLEKSRLLSDRFSAERPKGSFSTLEIQRTEQGDSAMYLCASSLPLPDTQYFGPGTRLTVL.

At least ten counts were recorded for this clonotype. V gene TRBV28 combines with J gene TRBJ2-7; 13 positions match TRBD2. V lost 3 bases and J lost 4; bases outside the gene matches: 15. The CDR3 length is 19 residues. CDR1 is MDHEN, CDR2 SYDVKM, per germline. The CDR3 protein is CASSFQGLAGERIRYEQYF. CDR3 nucleotide sequence: TGTGCCAGCAGTTTCCAAGGACTAGCGGGAGAACGAATACGGTACGAGCAGTACTTC.

The sample holds many counts of this clonotype. The chain is built from TRBV24-1 and TRBJ2-1; weak D call: TRBD2 (6 bases). This CDR3 contains 16 residues. The ends were cut back, 3 bases at V and 2 bases at J, with 13 bases in the middle. Germline loops: CDR1 KGHDR, CDR2 SFDVKD. The CDR3 protein is CATSDRSGPTYNEQFF. CDR3 coding DNA: TGTGCCACCAGTGATCGAAGCGGGCCCACCTACAATGAGCAGTTCTTC.